This T cell receptor (beta chain) appears in the sequencing data of a study of Ad26.COV2.S vaccination and SARS-CoV-2 variants. About the study: Enrollment placed the donor in the COV1001 Ad26.COV2.S trial arm. The authors gave Ad26.COV2.S intramuscularly, either once or twice 56 days apart. Study-wide points: Reportedly, after vaccination the spike-specific CD8+ and CD4+ T cell responses displayed substantial breadth.

Treatment described: about 20 received Ad26.COV2.S at low or high dose, single or two shots; about 5 received placebo; per-sample allocation not given. Following the first vaccine or placebo injection, samples were taken on day 63. The study used a vaccine consisting of an Ad26 vector that expressed Wuhan-strain SARS-CoV-2 spike. On this clone itself: Its antigen is currently unknown.

Sequencing used immunoSEQ multiplex PCR; TCRdb keeps in-frame clones, though not all of them. Here the sample spans about 240,000 clones, roughly 90% being singletons. The specimen was peripheral blood, collected in a trial of Ad26.COV2.S vaccine versus placebo. The clonotype comes from a person between 18 and 65 years old who received the Ad26.COV2.S COVID-19 vaccine or a placebo.

The CDR3 DNA follows: TGCAGCGTTGAGGGGACGACCGATGGCTACACCTTC. Translation: CSVEGTTDGYTF. This chain links TRBV29-1 with TRBJ1-2; tentatively, D is TRBD1 (5 bases). V shed 3 bases and J shed 6 bases, with 11 bases lying between them. The germline V gene encodes CDR1 SQVTM and CDR2 ANQGSEA. The CDR3 covers 12 residues. The variable domain in full, with the rest retrieved from reference TRBV29-1 and TRBJ1-2, is SAVISQKPSRDICQRGTSLTIQCQVDSQVTMMFWYRQQPGQSLTLIATANQGSEATYESGFVIDKFPISRPNLTFSTLTVSNMSPEDSSIYLCSVEGTTDGYTFGSGTRLTVV.